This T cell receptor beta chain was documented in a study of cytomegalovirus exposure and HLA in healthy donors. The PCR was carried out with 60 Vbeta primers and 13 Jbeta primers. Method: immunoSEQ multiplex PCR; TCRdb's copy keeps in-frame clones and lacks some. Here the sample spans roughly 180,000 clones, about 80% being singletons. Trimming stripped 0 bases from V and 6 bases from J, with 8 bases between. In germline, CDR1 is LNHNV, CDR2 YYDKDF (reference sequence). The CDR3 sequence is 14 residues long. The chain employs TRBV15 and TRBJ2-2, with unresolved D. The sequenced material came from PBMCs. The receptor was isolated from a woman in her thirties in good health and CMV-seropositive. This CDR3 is CATSRDSVAGELFF. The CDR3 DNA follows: TGTGCCACCAGCAGAGATTCGGTAGCCGGGGAGCTGTTTTTT.